The next 32 T cell receptor beta chains were all read from a single sample in a study of control samples from healthy donors and cancer patients. Generated by immunoSEQ multiplex PCR, the TCRdb table keeps only in-frame clones and is missing some. The sample lists 75,000 or so clones, 89% seen once, with 5% to 6.5% in the top ten. The sample was PBMCs. Receptor source: a man between 60 and 75 years old with colorectal cancer.

The CDR3 loop is CASSLVGTDSYEQYF. The CDR3 DNA sequence: TGTGCCAGCAGCTTAGTCGGGACGGACTCCTACGAGCAGTACTTC. The chain is built from TRBV11-3 and TRBJ2-7; the D call may be TRBD1 or TRBD2 (5 bases each). The CDR3 length is 15 residues. In germline, CDR1 is SGHNT, CDR2 YENEEA. V dropped 1 base and J dropped 0 bases, with 10 bases sitting between them.

This rearrangement joins TRBV11-3 to TRBJ2-5; possibly TRBD2 for D (6 bases). V was trimmed by 1 base and J by 4 bases, leaving 16 bases between them. CDR1 and CDR2 (germline): SGHNT, YENEEA. This CDR3 has 16 residues. The CDR3 reads CASSLGVASAPETQYF. The CDR3 nucleotides read TGTGCCAGCAGCTTAGGAGTCGCTAGCGCCCCAGAGACCCAGTACTTC.

The chain links TRBV9 to TRBJ1-1; weak D call: TRBD1 (5 bases). Trimming left V 0 bases short and J 4 bases short, with 10 bases between. The V gene's germline CDR1 is SGDLS and CDR2 YYNGEE. The CDR3 contains 14 residues. The CDR3 spells CASSVGGVVTEAFF. The CDR3 DNA is TGTGCCAGCAGCGTAGGGGGGGTCGTCACTGAAGCTTTCTTT.

The genes are TRBV30 and TRBJ2-7; D is possibly TRBD1 or TRBD2 (5 bases each). The length of the CDR3 is 13 residues. CDR1 is GTSNPN and CDR2 is SVGIG in the germline V gene (reference sequence). Trimming removed 3 bases at V and 3 bases at J, with 12 bases between. The CDR3 nucleotides are TGTGCCTGGAGCCCGGGACGGATCTACGAGCAGTACTTC. Encoded protein: CAWSPGRIYEQYF.

The chain joins TRBV6-5 to TRBJ2-3; TRBD2 matches at 7 bases. Per germline, CDR1 MNHEY and CDR2 SVGAGI. This CDR3 spans 15 amino acids. J gave up 2 bases and V 2 bases, and 4 bases lay outside the gene matches. The CDR3 is CASSYDGGITDTQYF. The CDR3 DNA is TGTGCCAGCAGTTACGACGGGGGGATCACAGATACGCAGTATTTT.

This clone was seen only once. The genes are TRBV4-3 and TRBJ2-3; D tentatively reads TRBD1 or TRBD2 (5 bases each). With 1 base removed from V and 6 bases from J, the gap between germline ends came to 11 bases. CDR1 is LGHNA and CDR2 is YSLEER in the germline V gene. The CDR3 covers 14 residues. The DNA of the CDR3 is TGCGCCAGCAGCCAAGGGGGGTACCTTGATACGCAGTATTTT. Translating it yields CASSQGGYLDTQYF.

The genes are TRBV7-3 and TRBJ2-5; D assignment may be TRBD1 or TRBD2 (5 bases each). The germline gives CDR1 SGHTA, CDR2 FQGTGA. The CDR3 runs to 13 residues. Trimming took 5 bases from V and 5 from J, leaving 12 bases between them. CDR3 in DNA: TGTGCCAGCAGCCAGGACACGGGGGAGACCCAGTACTTC. It translates to CASSQDTGETQYF.

The J gene is TRBJ1-1, the V gene TRBV11-2; no clear D. The CDR3 totals 14 residues. Germline assignment: CDR1 SGHAT and CDR2 FQNNGV. V shed 3 bases and J shed 1 base, with 9 bases lying between them. CDR3 in amino acids: CASSLSVGNTEAFF. CDR3 sequence (DNA): TGTGCCAGCAGCTTGAGTGTGGGGAACACTGAAGCTTTCTTT.

The V call is TRBV5-4, the J call TRBJ2-7; 11 bases align to TRBD1. V shed 0 bases, J shed 3 bases, and the junction held 2 bases outside the gene matches. The CDR3 is 15 residues long. In germline, CDR1 is SGHNT, CDR2 YYREEE (reference sequence). The CDR3 loop reads CASSLEGTGGYEQYF. The CDR3 DNA sequence: TGTGCCAGCAGCTTGGAGGGGACAGGGGGCTACGAGCAGTACTTC.

The genes are TRBV10-1 and TRBJ2-5, with TRBD1 identical over 8 bases. V dropped 2 bases and J dropped 4; count of bases not matched to a gene: 9. The CDR3 has 16 amino acids. CDR1 and CDR2 from the germline V gene are WNHNN and SYGVQD (reference sequence). In nucleotides, the CDR3 is TGCGCCAGCAGTGAGGGCAGGGGGCTTGTAGGAGAGACCCAGTACTTC. Its protein is CASSEGRGLVGETQYF.

The chain couples TRBV24-1 to TRBJ1-1; D call uncertain. V lost 3 bases and J 7 bases, leaving 8 bases between the germline ends. Per the germline V gene, CDR1 is KGHDR and CDR2 is SFDVKD. The CDR3 consists of 12 residues. CDR3 in amino acids: CATSDGDLEAFF. The DNA of the CDR3 is TGTGCCACCAGTGATGGGGATCTTGAAGCTTTCTTT.

V is TRBV5-6 and J is TRBJ1-1; perhaps TRBD1 as D (6 bases). This CDR3 comprises 11 residues. Germline CDR1 and CDR2: SGHDT and YYEEEE. V dropped 3 bases and J dropped 10 bases, with 10 bases sitting between them. CDR3 nucleotide sequence: TGTGCCAGCAGCTCGGAGGGGGGAGCTTTCTTT. This sequence encodes CASSSEGGAFF.

This clone showed up just a few times. The chain joins TRBV2 to TRBJ2-1; 9 bases are a match to TRBD2. Trimming took 7 bases from V and 3 from J; bases not matched to a gene: 7. The germline V gene has CDR1 SNHLY and CDR2 FYNNEI. The CDR3 contains 15 residues. In DNA, the CDR3 is TGTGCCAGCACCTCACTAGCGGGTAGCTACAATGAGCAGTTCTTC. Translated, it gives CASTSLAGSYNEQFF.

The CDR3 bases are TGCGCCAGCAGCTTGCTAGCGGGGGGAAGTACAGATACGCAGTATTTT. Its protein product is CASSLLAGGSTDTQYF. The V call is TRBV5-1, the J call TRBJ2-3, with 11 bases lining up with TRBD2. The trim removed 1 base at V and 3 bases at J, leaving 4 bases unmatched. This CDR3 has 16 amino acids. The germline gives CDR1 SGHRS, CDR2 YFSETQ. The variable domain in full, with the rest retrieved from reference TRBV5-1 and TRBJ2-3, is KAGVTQTPRYLIKTRGQQVTLSCSPISGHRSVSWYQQTPGQGLQFLFEYFSETQRNKGNFPGRFSGRQFSNSRSEMNVSTLELGDSALYLCASSLLAGGSTDTQYFGPGTRLTVL.

The chain carries TRBV9 and TRBJ2-2; TRBD2 matches at 10 bases. V trimming: 1 base; J trimming: 3 bases; junction bases outside the gene matches: 6. Germline CDR1 reads SGDLS; CDR2 reads YYNGEE. This CDR3 is built from 17 residues. The CDR3 DNA sequence: TGTGCCAGCAGCGTATTAGGAGCGGGGGGGTACACCGGGGAGCTGTTTTTT. Translation: CASSVLGAGGYTGELFF.

The J gene is TRBJ2-2, the V gene TRBV4-2, with a weak D call TRBD1 (5 bases). This CDR3 has 14 amino acids. The germline V gene encodes CDR1 LGHNA and CDR2 YNFKEQ. Trimming pared 5 bases from V and 1 base from J, leaving 8 bases between. CDR3 nucleotide sequence: TGTGCCAGCAGCAAAGGACAGAACACCGGGGAGCTGTTTTTT. Encoded protein: CASSKGQNTGELFF.

This chain links TRBV4-3 with TRBJ2-7; 8 bases are shared with TRBD2. V lost 0 bases, J lost 0 bases, and 16 bases stayed unmatched. CDR1 is LGHNA and CDR2 is YSLEER in the germline V gene. The CDR3 has 20 residues. The CDR3: CASSQEISGTTAESSYEQYF. The CDR3 DNA sequence: TGCGCCAGCAGCCAAGAAATTAGCGGGACTACAGCCGAAAGCTCCTACGAGCAGTACTTC.

DNA of the CDR3: TGTGCCAGCAGTGCCCAGACAGGGGGGGGCTACACCTTC. It translates to CASSAQTGGGYTF. This sequence joins TRBV28 and TRBJ1-2; 9 nucleotides match TRBD1. The CDR3 loop spans 13 amino acids. The V gene's germline CDR1 is MDHEN and CDR2 SYDVKM. The junction had 6 bases not matched to a gene; V was cut back by 5 bases and J by 8 bases.

The rearrangement joins TRBV2 to TRBJ2-5; possibly TRBD2 for D (6 bases). The CDR3 covers 15 residues. Looked up from germline, CDR1 is SNHLY and CDR2 is FYNNEI. Between the trimmed V and J ends, which lost 6 bases and 1 base, there was a span of 15 bases. Here the CDR3 DNA reads TGTGCCAGCAGCGACTATTGGACTACCCAAGAGACCCAGTACTTC. It is translated as CASSDYWTTQETQYF. The complete variable domain, with remaining parts taken from reference TRBV2 and TRBJ2-5, reads EPEVTQTPSHQVTQMGQEVILRCVPISNHLYFYWYRQILGQKVEFLVSFYNNEISEKSEIFDDQFSVERPDGSNFTLKIRSTKLEDSAMYFCASSDYWTTQETQYFGPGTRLLVL.

The genes are TRBV19 and TRBJ1-5; 10 positions match TRBD1. The CDR3 has 15 amino acids. Germline V CDR1 and CDR2: LNHDA, SQIVND (reference sequence). V trimming: 6 bases; J trimming: 4 bases; junction bases outside the gene matches: 6. CDR3 region: CASSRGQGGNQPQHF. In nucleotides, the CDR3 is TGTGCCAGTAGCCGCGGACAGGGGGGAAATCAGCCCCAGCATTTT.

This sequence joins TRBV24-1 and TRBJ2-5; TRBD2 matches at 10 bases. CDR3 length: 15 residues. V lost 4 bases, J lost 6 bases, and 7 bases stayed unmatched. Germline lookup yields CDR1 KGHDR and CDR2 SFDVKD. The CDR3 protein is CATSEGSGGPQTQYF. In DNA form, the CDR3 reads TGTGCCACCAGTGAGGGTAGCGGGGGGCCACAGACCCAGTACTTC.

The chain uses TRBV19 and TRBJ2-7, with TRBD2 matching 7 bases. The length of the CDR3 is 14 residues. The V gene end was trimmed by 8 bases and the J gene end by 3 bases; junction bases not matched to a gene: 10. Looked up from germline, CDR1 is LNHDA and CDR2 is SQIVND (reference sequence). CDR3 region: CASEGRGRDYEQYF. Written as DNA, the CDR3 is TGTGCCAGTGAAGGGAGGGGAAGGGACTACGAGCAGTACTTC.

V is TRBV19 and J is TRBJ1-2, with D hard to call. From germline, CDR1 is LNHDA and CDR2 SQIVND (reference sequence). V lost 5 bases and J lost 4, with 11 bases in between. The CDR3 totals 13 residues. This CDR3 is CASSWGWIYGYTF. CDR3 in DNA: TGTGCCAGTAGTTGGGGATGGATCTATGGCTACACCTTC.

This chain uses TRBV27 with TRBJ1-1, with 7 bases lining up with TRBD1. The CDR3 length is 15 residues. CDR1 is MNHEY, CDR2 SMNVEV, per germline (reference sequence). V trimming: 2 bases; J trimming: 4 bases; junction bases outside the gene matches: 7. The CDR3 region is CASSLRQGRVTEAFF. The CDR3 bases are TGTGCCAGCAGTTTAAGACAGGGTCGGGTCACTGAAGCTTTCTTT.

This clone appeared a single time. The CDR3 protein is CASSGLDTQYF. The CDR3 bases are TGTGCCAGCAGTGGACTAGATACGCAGTATTTT. The rearrangement joins TRBV6-4 to TRBJ2-3; D is uncertain. V shed 4 bases and J shed 5 bases, with 4 bases lying between them. Germline assignment: CDR1 MRHNA and CDR2 SNTAGT. The CDR3 is 11 residues long.

This chain joins TRBV7-3 and TRBJ2-1; the match to TRBD2 covers 10 bases. This CDR3 has 21 residues. Germline V CDR1 and CDR2: SGHTA, FQGTGA. V was clipped by 1 base and J by 3 bases; unmatched bases: 18. CDR3 DNA: TGTGCCAGCAGCTTAAGAGGGCCGCAGATCCAAATAGCGGGGGGCTACAATGAGCAGTTCTTC. This gives the protein CASSLRGPQIQIAGGYNEQFF.

This chain joins TRBV18 and TRBJ1-1, with 7 bases lining up with TRBD1. Losses at the gene ends were 2 bases for V and 5 bases for J; bases not matched to a gene: 5. The CDR3 is 14 amino acids. Looked up from germline, CDR1 is KGHSH and CDR2 is LQKENI. The CDR3 protein is CASSPGRGSTEAFF. CDR3 DNA sequence: TGTGCCAGCTCACCAGGCAGGGGGTCTACTGAAGCTTTCTTT.

About this clone: Other nucleotide sequences in the sample specify the same CDR3. The chain is built from TRBV7-9 and TRBJ1-1; the D is unclear. In germline, CDR1 is SEHNR, CDR2 FQNEAQ (reference sequence). CDR3 size: 13 residues. V lost 5 bases and J lost 1, with 8 bases in between. DNA of the CDR3: TGTGCCAGCAGCCTAGAAGAGAACACTGAAGCTTTCTTT. Its translation: CASSLEENTEAFF.

To note about this clone: One end of the junction fails to match germline, which may point to a read error. The chain joins TRBV7-3 to TRBJ2-3; the D gene is possibly TRBD1 (6 bases). CDR3 size: 15 residues. The germline CDR1 and CDR2 sequences are SGHTA and FQGTGA. CDR3 sequence (DNA): TGTGCCAACAGCTTAGACAGGAGAAGCACAGATACGCAGTATTTT. It encodes CANSLDRRSTDTQYF.

J is TRBJ2-7 and V is TRBV3-1 (or the pseudogene TRBV3-2), with TRBD1 as a possible D gene (6 bases). Germline-derived CDR1 and CDR2 are LGHDT and YNNKEL (reference sequence). V lost 3 bases and J 2 bases, leaving 14 bases between the germline ends. The CDR3 spans 15 residues. CDR3 nucleotide sequence: TGTGCCAGCAGCCAGGGCTCAGGGGACCCCTACGAGCAGTACTTC. It yields the protein CASSQGSGDPYEQYF.

The chain uses TRBV30 and TRBJ2-7; maybe TRBD2 (6 bases). Per the germline V gene, CDR1 is GTSNPN and CDR2 is SVGIG (reference sequence). V was pared by 2 bases and J by 0 bases, with 14 bases between. The CDR3 length is 15 residues. CDR3 residues: CAWSLGDFSSYEQYF. CDR3 sequence (DNA): TGTGCCTGGAGTCTAGGGGACTTCAGCTCCTACGAGCAGTACTTC.

The CDR3 sequence: CASSFPSGGGNEQFF. The CDR3, as DNA: TGTGCCAGCAGTTTCCCTAGCGGGGGGGGCAATGAGCAGTTCTTC. The V and J genes are TRBV28 and TRBJ2-1, with 12 bases identical to TRBD2. The V and J ends lost 3 bases and 6 bases, in that order; junction bases with no gene match: 3. This CDR3 is 15 amino acids long. Germline V gene sequence: CDR1 MDHEN, CDR2 SYDVKM. The whole variable domain, remainder taken from reference TRBV28 and TRBJ2-1, is DVKVTQSSRYLVKRTGEKVFLECVQDMDHENMFWYRQDPGLGLRLIYFSYDVKMKEKGDIPEGYSVSREKKERFSLILESASTNQTSMYLCASSFPSGGGNEQFFGPGTRLTVL.